These T cell receptor beta chains were read from a single sample in a study of blood T cell repertoires in COVID-19. Profiling relied on immunoSEQ multiplex PCR, and the TCRdb table lists in-frame clones only, not all of them. The sample yields about 130,000 clones, about 86% seen once. The material sequenced was peripheral blood. The receptors shown here come from a woman between 50 and 59 years old with acute or convalescent COVID-19. Both conserved end residues are part of each CDR3. Fields, in order: V gene, clone size, J gene, D gene, CDR3 DNA, CDR3 protein. The D gene is left open where the match is weak. Expanded clones get a size class; other rows say once, few or many, or leave the size out.

v_call: TRBV5-1
clone_size: few
j_call: TRBJ1-2
d_call: .
cdr3_nt: TGCGCCAGCAGCTTGGGTTGGCAGGTCTTTGGCTACACCTTC
cdr3_aa: CASSLGWQVFGYTF

v_call: TRBV24-1
clone_size: once
j_call: TRBJ2-7
d_call: .
cdr3_nt: TGTGCCACCAGTGACGTTGACAGCTACGAGCAGTACTTC
cdr3_aa: CATSDVDSYEQYF

v_call: TRBV6-5
clone_size: .
j_call: TRBJ2-7
d_call: .
cdr3_nt: TGTGCCAGCAGTTACACGGGGGAATGGAGCTACGAGCAGTACTTC
cdr3_aa: CASSYTGEWSYEQYF

v_call: TRBV4-1
clone_size: .
j_call: TRBJ1-3
d_call: .
cdr3_nt: TGCGCCAGCAGCCGTATAGGAGACTCTGGAAACACCATATATTTT
cdr3_aa: CASSRIGDSGNTIYF

v_call: TRBV6-5
clone_size: once
j_call: TRBJ1-1
d_call: .
cdr3_nt: TGTGCCCTTGGCGACTTTACGACCACTGAAGCTTTCTTT
cdr3_aa: CALGDFTTTEAFF

v_call: TRBV10-3
clone_size: few
j_call: TRBJ2-1
d_call: .
cdr3_nt: TGTGCCATCAGTGAGCTAAGAAATGAGCAGTTCTTC
cdr3_aa: CAISELRNEQFF

v_call: TRBV5-5
clone_size: .
j_call: TRBJ1-5
d_call: .
cdr3_nt: TGTGCCAGCAGCAAACAGGCCAATCAGCCCCAGCATTTT
cdr3_aa: CASSKQANQPQHF

v_call: TRBV28
clone_size: .
j_call: TRBJ1-1
d_call: .
cdr3_nt: TGTGCCAGCAGCCCCTCTAGCACCAACAGAATAGAAGCTTTCTTT
cdr3_aa: CASSPSSTNRIEAFF

v_call: TRBV2
clone_size: .
j_call: TRBJ2-3
d_call: .
cdr3_nt: TGTGCCAGCAGGCCTCTTAGCAGAGGCACAGATACGCAGTATTTT
cdr3_aa: CASRPLSRGTDTQYF

v_call: TRBV18
clone_size: .
j_call: TRBJ2-7
d_call: TRBD2
cdr3_nt: TGTGCCAGCTCACCGGGACTAGCTGACTACGAGCAGTACTTC
cdr3_aa: CASSPGLADYEQYF

v_call: TRBV6-2/TRBV6-3
clone_size: .
j_call: TRBJ1-5
d_call: .
cdr3_nt: TGTGCCAGCAGTTGGGACATGTATAGCAATCAGCCCCAGCATTTT
cdr3_aa: CASSWDMYSNQPQHF

v_call: TRBV19
clone_size: .
j_call: TRBJ1-1
d_call: .
cdr3_nt: TGTGCCAGTAGAGAGGGCTACACTGAAGCTTTCTTT
cdr3_aa: CASREGYTEAFF

v_call: TRBV15
clone_size: .
j_call: TRBJ1-4
d_call: TRBD1
cdr3_nt: TGTGCCACCAGCAGAGAGTTGGGACAGGCTTCTACAAATGAAAAACTGTTTTTT
cdr3_aa: CATSRELGQASTNEKLFF

v_call: TRBV19
clone_size: .
j_call: TRBJ1-4
d_call: .
cdr3_nt: TGTGCCAGTTGCCGGGTCGTTAATGAAAAACTGTTTTTT
cdr3_aa: CASCRVVNEKLFF

v_call: TRBV2
clone_size: .
j_call: TRBJ1-1
d_call: TRBD1
cdr3_nt: TGTGCCAGCAGGCCTGCGACAGGGGCAGGGGTTGAAGCTTTCTTT
cdr3_aa: CASRPATGAGVEAFF

v_call: TRBV5-8
clone_size: .
j_call: TRBJ2-4
d_call: .
cdr3_nt: TGTGCCAGCAGCCAAGCAACCGGGACAACGCAGTACTTC
cdr3_aa: CASSQATGTTQYF

v_call: TRBV28
clone_size: .
j_call: TRBJ2-5
d_call: TRBD2
cdr3_nt: TGTGCCAGCAGTCCCGGGACTAGGGGGGTCCAAGAGACCCAGTACTTC
cdr3_aa: CASSPGTRGVQETQYF

v_call: TRBV19
clone_size: .
j_call: TRBJ2-7
d_call: TRBD2
cdr3_nt: TGTGCCAGTATTCGGACTAGCGGGAGCGAGCAGTACTTC
cdr3_aa: CASIRTSGSEQYF

v_call: TRBV3-1/TRBV3-2
clone_size: .
j_call: TRBJ2-3
d_call: TRBD2
cdr3_nt: TGTGCCAGCAGCCAGGGACTAGCGGACGCAGGTACGCAGTATTTT
cdr3_aa: CASSQGLADAGTQYF

v_call: TRBV6-5
clone_size: .
j_call: TRBJ1-2
d_call: TRBD1
cdr3_nt: TGTGCCAGCAGCGTGGGACAGGGAGAATCTGGCTACACCTTC
cdr3_aa: CASSVGQGESGYTF

v_call: TRBV6-1
clone_size: .
j_call: TRBJ2-1
d_call: TRBD2
cdr3_nt: TGTGCCAGCAGTGGGGCTAGCGGGAGACTTCACAATGAGCAGTTCTTC
cdr3_aa: CASSGASGRLHNEQFF

v_call: TRBV3-1/TRBV3-2
clone_size: .
j_call: TRBJ1-4
d_call: .
cdr3_nt: TGTGCCAGCAGCCGGAAGAGATCCTGGACAGACAAAAATGAAAAACTGTTTTTT
cdr3_aa: CASSRKRSWTDKNEKLFF

v_call: TRBV4-2
clone_size: .
j_call: TRBJ2-5
d_call: TRBD1
cdr3_nt: TGTGCCAGCAGACATATATCCGGGACAGATCAAGAGACCCAGTACTTC
cdr3_aa: CASRHISGTDQETQYF

v_call: TRBV6-2/TRBV6-3
clone_size: few
j_call: TRBJ2-1
d_call: .
cdr3_nt: TGTGCCAGCAGTTTAAGGGGGATCCGTGTTGAGCAGTTCTTC
cdr3_aa: CASSLRGIRVEQFF

v_call: TRBV7-9
clone_size: .
j_call: TRBJ1-2
d_call: TRBD1
cdr3_nt: TGTGCCAGCAGCTTCTTCCGGGACAGGGGCCCCACTAACTATGGCTACACCTTC
cdr3_aa: CASSFFRDRGPTNYGYTF

v_call: TRBV7-8
clone_size: few
j_call: TRBJ1-5
d_call: .
cdr3_nt: TGTGCCAGCTCCGGGACATTCAATCAGCCCCAGCATTTT
cdr3_aa: CASSGTFNQPQHF

v_call: TRBV3-1/TRBV3-2
clone_size: .
j_call: TRBJ1-1
d_call: .
cdr3_nt: TGTGCCAGCAGCCAAGGGTCGGGGTCTGAAGCTTTCTTT
cdr3_aa: CASSQGSGSEAFF

v_call: TRBV7-9
clone_size: .
j_call: TRBJ1-4
d_call: TRBD1
cdr3_nt: TGTGCCAGCAGCTTAAGGACAGGGGCGGATGAAAAACTGTTTTTT
cdr3_aa: CASSLRTGADEKLFF

v_call: TRBV27
clone_size: .
j_call: TRBJ1-6
d_call: .
cdr3_nt: TGTGCCAGCAGAAGTTTTAGAGAAGGGGTTTCACCCCTCCACTTT
cdr3_aa: CASRSFREGVSPLHF

v_call: TRBV6-5
clone_size: .
j_call: TRBJ1-4
d_call: .
cdr3_nt: TGTGCCAGCAGTTACGGACAGAATGAAAAACTGTTTTTT
cdr3_aa: CASSYGQNEKLFF

v_call: TRBV28
clone_size: .
j_call: TRBJ1-5
d_call: TRBD1
cdr3_nt: TGTGCCAGCAGTGATTCGACAGGGGGCTATAGCAATCAGCCCCAGCATTTT
cdr3_aa: CASSDSTGGYSNQPQHF

v_call: TRBV9
clone_size: many
j_call: TRBJ1-5
d_call: .
cdr3_nt: TGTGCCAGCAGCCCAGGTCCCGATCAGCCCCAGCATTTT
cdr3_aa: CASSPGPDQPQHF

v_call: TRBV14
clone_size: .
j_call: TRBJ2-1
d_call: TRBD2
cdr3_nt: TGTGCCAGCAGCCAAGTTCGCGGGAGCTCCTACAATGAGCAGTTCTTC
cdr3_aa: CASSQVRGSSYNEQFF

v_call: TRBV27
clone_size: .
j_call: TRBJ1-1
d_call: .
cdr3_nt: TGTGCCAGCAGTTCTAGAATGAACACTGAAGCTTTCTTT
cdr3_aa: CASSSRMNTEAFF

v_call: TRBV4-2
clone_size: .
j_call: TRBJ2-2
d_call: TRBD2
cdr3_nt: TGTGCCAGCAGCCAAACTCTAGCGGGAGGGCCCTCCGGGGAGCTGTTTTTT
cdr3_aa: CASSQTLAGGPSGELFF

v_call: TRBV6-5
clone_size: .
j_call: TRBJ2-3
d_call: .
cdr3_nt: TGTGCCAGCAGTTCTCAGCGGTTCACAGATACGCAGTATTTT
cdr3_aa: CASSSQRFTDTQYF

v_call: TRBV2
clone_size: .
j_call: TRBJ1-6
d_call: .
cdr3_nt: TGTGCCAGCAGGGGGGGGAGTATGAATTCACCCCTCCACTTT
cdr3_aa: CASRGGSMNSPLHF

v_call: TRBV9
clone_size: few
j_call: TRBJ2-3
d_call: TRBD2
cdr3_nt: TGTGCCAGCAGCACCGGGACTAGCGGGAGGGCCGCTGATACGCAGTATTTT
cdr3_aa: CASSTGTSGRAADTQYF

v_call: TRBV7-9
clone_size: .
j_call: TRBJ2-2
d_call: TRBD1
cdr3_nt: TGTGCCAGCAGCTACGGGACAGGGGGTTACACCGGGGAGCTGTTTTTT
cdr3_aa: CASSYGTGGYTGELFF

v_call: TRBV19
clone_size: .
j_call: TRBJ2-2
d_call: TRBD2
cdr3_nt: TGTGCCAGTACTAGACCCAGCGGGGCGAACACCGGGGAGCTGTTTTTT
cdr3_aa: CASTRPSGANTGELFF

v_call: TRBV25-1
clone_size: .
j_call: TRBJ1-3
d_call: .
cdr3_nt: TGTGCCAGCAGTGCGGGACTTGGGTGGGACACCATATATTTT
cdr3_aa: CASSAGLGWDTIYF

v_call: TRBV19
clone_size: .
j_call: TRBJ1-2
d_call: .
cdr3_nt: TGTGCCAGTAGTACCCCGGAGGGGATGAACTATGGCTACACCTTC
cdr3_aa: CASSTPEGMNYGYTF

v_call: TRBV9
clone_size: .
j_call: TRBJ1-3
d_call: .
cdr3_nt: TGTGCCAGCAGCGCCAGCAGGGCCTCCTCTGGAAACACCATATATTTT
cdr3_aa: CASSASRASSGNTIYF

v_call: TRBV5-4
clone_size: .
j_call: TRBJ1-5
d_call: .
cdr3_nt: TGTGCCAGCAGCTTGGGACCCCCGGGAGGCAATCAGCCCCAGCATTTT
cdr3_aa: CASSLGPPGGNQPQHF

v_call: TRBV2
clone_size: .
j_call: TRBJ1-6
d_call: TRBD1
cdr3_nt: TGTGCCAGCAGTGGGGACAGGGGAAATTCACCCCTCCACTTT
cdr3_aa: CASSGDRGNSPLHF

v_call: TRBV18
clone_size: .
j_call: TRBJ2-1
d_call: TRBD2
cdr3_nt: TGTGCCAGCTCAAAAGAGGGGACTAGCGCCAATGAGCAGTTCTTC
cdr3_aa: CASSKEGTSANEQFF

v_call: TRBV2
clone_size: once
j_call: TRBJ1-1
d_call: .
cdr3_nt: TGTGCCAGCAGTATACAGAGAATGAACACTGAAGCTTTCTTT
cdr3_aa: CASSIQRMNTEAFF

v_call: TRBV7-2
clone_size: many
j_call: TRBJ2-2
d_call: TRBD2
cdr3_nt: TGTGCCAGCAGCCGGGGGGGACCGTTTAACACCGGGGAGCTGTTTTTT
cdr3_aa: CASSRGGPFNTGELFF

v_call: TRBV7-3
clone_size: once
j_call: TRBJ2-1
d_call: .
cdr3_nt: TGTGCCAGCAGTCCCAATAGCGGAGAGGGTTCCAATGAGCAGTTCTTC
cdr3_aa: CASSPNSGEGSNEQFF